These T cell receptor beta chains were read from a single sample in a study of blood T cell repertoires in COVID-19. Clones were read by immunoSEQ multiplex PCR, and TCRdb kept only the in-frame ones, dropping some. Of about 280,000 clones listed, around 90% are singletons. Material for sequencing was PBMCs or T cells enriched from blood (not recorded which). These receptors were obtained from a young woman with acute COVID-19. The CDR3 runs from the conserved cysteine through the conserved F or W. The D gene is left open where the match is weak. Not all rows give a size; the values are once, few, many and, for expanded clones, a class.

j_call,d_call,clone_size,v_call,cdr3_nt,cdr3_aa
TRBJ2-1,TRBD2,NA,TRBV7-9,TGTGCCAGCAGCCGTCTTCGCAGCGGGAGGGGATACAATGAGCAGTTCTTC,CASSRLRSGRGYNEQFF
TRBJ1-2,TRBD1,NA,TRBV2,TGTGCCAGCAGAGGGGGACAGCCCTATGGCTACACCTTC,CASRGGQPYGYTF
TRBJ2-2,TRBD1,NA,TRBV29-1,TGCAGCGTTGCCCCGGGACAGGGTTTCACCGGGGAGCTGTTTTTT,CSVAPGQGFTGELFF
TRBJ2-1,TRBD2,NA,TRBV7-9,TGTGCCAGCAGCCCAGCAGCGGGAGGGCCCTCCTACAATGAGCAGTTCTTC,CASSPAAGGPSYNEQFF
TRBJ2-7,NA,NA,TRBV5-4,TGTGCCAGCAGCTTCGGGGGGCAGGCCTACGAGCAGTACTTC,CASSFGGQAYEQYF
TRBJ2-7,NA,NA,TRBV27,TGTGCCAGCAGTTTGGCCCCCGATGGAGTGGGCGAGCAGTACTTC,CASSLAPDGVGEQYF
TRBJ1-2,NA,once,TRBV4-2,TGTGCCAGCAGCCAAGATGGGAGGGAGACTGATGGCTACACCTTC,CASSQDGRETDGYTF
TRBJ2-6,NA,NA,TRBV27,TGTGCCAGCAGTTCGACAGGGTACGGGCCGGGAGGGCTGCACTCTGGGGCCAACGTCCTGACTTTC,CASSSTGYGPGGLHSGANVLTF
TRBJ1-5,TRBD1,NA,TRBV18,TGTGCCAGCTCACACCAGGGGGCTCTTCAGCCCCAGCATTTT,CASSHQGALQPQHF
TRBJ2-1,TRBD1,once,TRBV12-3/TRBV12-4,TGTGCCAGCAGGGACAGGAGATACAATGAGCAGTTCTTC,CASRDRRYNEQFF
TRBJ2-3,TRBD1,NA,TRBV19,TGTGCCAGTAGTATAGACGGACAGGGAGGCACAGATACGCAGTATTTT,CASSIDGQGGTDTQYF
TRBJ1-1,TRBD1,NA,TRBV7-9,TGTGCCAGCAGCTTAGTTGGGACAGGGTTTATGAACACTGAAGCTTTCTTT,CASSLVGTGFMNTEAFF
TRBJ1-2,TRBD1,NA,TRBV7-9,TGTGCCAGCAGCTTAGGGGCCGGGACAGACTATGGCTACACCTTC,CASSLGAGTDYGYTF
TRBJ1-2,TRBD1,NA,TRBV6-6,TGTGCCAGCAGTCCTCGACAGGGGGCTAGGGGAAACTATGGCTACACCTTC,CASSPRQGARGNYGYTF
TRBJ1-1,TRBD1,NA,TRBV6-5,TGTGCCAGCAGCGGACAGGGGATGAACACTGAAGCTTTCTTT,CASSGQGMNTEAFF
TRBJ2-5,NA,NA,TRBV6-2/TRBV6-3,TGTGCCAGCAGTTACCCGACAGAAGAGACCCAGTACTTC,CASSYPTEETQYF
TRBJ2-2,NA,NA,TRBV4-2,TGTGCCAGCAGCCAAGTTATCGGGGAGCTGTTTTTT,CASSQVIGELFF
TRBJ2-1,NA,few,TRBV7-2,TGTGCCAGCAGCTTATCCGGGTCAATAAACAATGAGCAGTTCTTC,CASSLSGSINNEQFF
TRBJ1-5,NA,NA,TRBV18,TGTGCCAGCTCACCACCGGGCCAGCCCCAGCATTTT,CASSPPGQPQHF
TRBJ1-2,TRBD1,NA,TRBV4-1,TGCGCCAGCAGCCAGGTGACAGGGAGTAACTATGGCTACACCTTC,CASSQVTGSNYGYTF
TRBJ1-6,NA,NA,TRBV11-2,TGTGCCAGCAGACGCTGGGGGCGGACGGGAAATTCACCCCTCCACTTT,CASRRWGRTGNSPLHF
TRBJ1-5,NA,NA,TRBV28,TGTGCCCTTGGGGACAACAATAATCAGCCCCAGCATTTT,CALGDNNNQPQHF
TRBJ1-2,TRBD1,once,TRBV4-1,TGCGCCAGCAGCCAAGGACAGGGGAGCTTAGGCTATGGCTACACCTTC,CASSQGQGSLGYGYTF
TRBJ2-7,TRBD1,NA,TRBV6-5,TGTGCCAGCACTCCGGGACAGGGGAAATCCTACGAGCAGTACTTC,CASTPGQGKSYEQYF
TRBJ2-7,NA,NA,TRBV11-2,TGTGCCAGCAGCTTAGCGGCGGAGTTGGCGTACGAGCAGTACTTC,CASSLAAELAYEQYF
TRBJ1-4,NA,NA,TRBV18,TGTGCCAGCTCACCGGGGGAGGGCAGACTCGAAAAACTGTTTTTT,CASSPGEGRLEKLFF
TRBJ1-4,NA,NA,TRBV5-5,TGTGCCAGCAGCCCCTCTAGTGACAGCCCAACTAATGAAAAACTGTTTTTT,CASSPSSDSPTNEKLFF
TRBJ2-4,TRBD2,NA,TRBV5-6,TGTGCCAGCAGCCATACTGCGGGGGGGGAACCCAAAAACATTCAGTACTTC,CASSHTAGGEPKNIQYF
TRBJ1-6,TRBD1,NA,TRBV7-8,TGTGCCAGCAGCCCGCGCCAGCTTGACAGGGCGGCCCTCCACTTT,CASSPRQLDRAALHF
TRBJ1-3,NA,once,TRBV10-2,TGCGCCAGCGCCACAGGGTTCGGAAACACCATATATTTT,CASATGFGNTIYF
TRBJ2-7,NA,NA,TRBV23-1,TGCGCCAGCACTACCTCCCCCCCCCTGTACCTGCTAACCTACGAGCAGTACTTC,CASTTSPPLYLLTYEQYF
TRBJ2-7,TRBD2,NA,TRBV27,TGTGCCAGCAGTTTATGGGGGACTAGCGGGAGCGACGAGCAGTACTTC,CASSLWGTSGSDEQYF
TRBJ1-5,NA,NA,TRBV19,TGTGCCAGCCGCAGGGGTCGGAATCAGCCCCAGCATTTT,CASRRGRNQPQHF